The present entry profiles one T cell receptor beta chain with its context. The data were produced by immunoSEQ multiplex PCR, yet TCRdb's version contains in-frame clones alone and is incomplete. This sample has 100,000 or so clones; around 87% occur once, and the top ten carry 2% to 3%. The data were obtained in a study of T cell responses to AZD1222 COVID-19 vaccine. The CDR3 is made up of 15 amino acids. Germline CDR1 is SGHAT and CDR2 is FQNNGV. Trimming left V 0 bases short and J 7 bases short, with 16 bases between. The input for sequencing was peripheral blood, taken on day 0 of AZD1222 vaccination. The receptor comes from an adult in good health. The chain employs TRBV11-2 and TRBJ2-7; D is unclear. In DNA, the CDR3 is TGTGCCAGCAGCTTAGAATATTCGCCGGGCCGGGAGCAGTACTTC. Residues: CASSLEYSPGREQYF.